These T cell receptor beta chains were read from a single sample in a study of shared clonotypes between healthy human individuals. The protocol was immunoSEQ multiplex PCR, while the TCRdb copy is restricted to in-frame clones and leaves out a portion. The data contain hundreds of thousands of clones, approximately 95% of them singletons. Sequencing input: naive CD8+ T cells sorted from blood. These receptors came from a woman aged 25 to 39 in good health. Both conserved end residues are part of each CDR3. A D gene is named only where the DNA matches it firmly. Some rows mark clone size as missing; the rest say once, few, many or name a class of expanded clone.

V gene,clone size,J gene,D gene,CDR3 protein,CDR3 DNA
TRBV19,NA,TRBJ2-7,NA,CASSIQSSYEQYF,TGTGCCAGTAGTATACAGAGCTCCTACGAGCAGTACTTC
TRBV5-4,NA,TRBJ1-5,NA,CASSVQNQPQHF,TGTGCCAGCAGTGTTCAGAATCAGCCCCAGCATTTT
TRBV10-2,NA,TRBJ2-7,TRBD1,CASNPTGKTYEQYF,TGCGCCAGCAACCCGACAGGGAAGACCTACGAGCAGTACTTC
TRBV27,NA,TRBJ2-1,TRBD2,CASSIPSGNWFF,TGTGCCAGCAGTATTCCTAGCGGGAACTGGTTCTTC
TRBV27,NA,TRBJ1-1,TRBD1,CASRSGTGVGEAFF,TGTGCCAGCAGGTCCGGGACAGGGGTTGGTGAAGCTTTCTTT
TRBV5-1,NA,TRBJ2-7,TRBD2,CASRPQPLSGSFHEQYF,TGCGCCAGCAGACCGCAACCCCTTAGCGGGAGTTTCCACGAGCAGTACTTC
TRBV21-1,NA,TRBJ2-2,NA,CASSLIGVVTGELFF,TGTGCCAGCAGTCTAATCGGGGTGGTGACGGGGGAGCTGTTTTTT
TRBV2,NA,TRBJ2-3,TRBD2,CASSDGAGEADTQYF,TGTGCCAGCAGTGATGGAGCGGGAGAGGCAGATACGCAGTATTTT
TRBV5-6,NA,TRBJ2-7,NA,CASSLGGDHEQYF,TGTGCCAGCAGCTTGGGCGGGGACCACGAGCAGTACTTC
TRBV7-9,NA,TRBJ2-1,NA,CASSSQTSPTYNEQFF,TGTGCCAGCAGCTCGCAAACTAGCCCCACATACAATGAGCAGTTCTTC
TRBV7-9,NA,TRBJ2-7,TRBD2,CASSLAAGANYEQYF,TGTGCCAGCAGCTTAGCCGCGGGAGCTAACTACGAGCAGTACTTC
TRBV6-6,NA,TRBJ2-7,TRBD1,CASSYLDRGHRWYF,TGTGCCAGCAGTTATCTGGACAGGGGACATAGGTGGTACTTC
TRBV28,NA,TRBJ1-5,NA,CASTREGRGNQPQHF,TGTGCCAGCACCCGGGAGGGGCGAGGCAATCAGCCCCAGCATTTT
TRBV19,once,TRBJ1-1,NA,CASRKAGGNTEAFF,TGTGCCAGTAGGAAAGCGGGGGGGAACACTGAAGCTTTCTTT
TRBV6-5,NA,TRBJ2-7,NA,CASKLTATYEQYF,TGTGCCAGCAAACTGACGGCTACCTACGAGCAGTACTTC
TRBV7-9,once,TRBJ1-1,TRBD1,CASSPMGQMNTEAFF,TGTGCCAGCAGCCCTATGGGACAGATGAACACTGAAGCTTTCTTT
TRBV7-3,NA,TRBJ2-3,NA,CASSFGTSVADTQYF,TGTGCCAGCAGCTTCGGTACTAGTGTGGCAGATACGCAGTATTTT
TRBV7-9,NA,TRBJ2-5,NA,CASSLESDYKETQYF,TGTGCCAGCAGCTTAGAGAGCGACTACAAAGAGACCCAGTACTTC
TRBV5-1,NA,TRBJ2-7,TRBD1,CASSLGPQGIFYEQYF,TGCGCCAGCAGCTTGGGCCCACAGGGGATATTCTACGAGCAGTACTTC
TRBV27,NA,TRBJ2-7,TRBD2,CASSLKGLAGDLFFHEQYF,TGTGCCAGCAGTCTCAAGGGACTAGCGGGAGATTTGTTCTTCCACGAGCAGTACTTC
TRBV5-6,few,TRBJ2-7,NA,CASSLGRSYEQYF,TGTGCCAGCAGCTTGGGGAGATCCTACGAGCAGTACTTC
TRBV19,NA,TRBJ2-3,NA,CASSPPWRPAGSRTDTQYF,TGTGCCAGTAGTCCCCCTTGGCGGCCCGCCGGGTCTCGCACAGATACGCAGTATTTT
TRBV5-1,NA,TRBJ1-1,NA,CASRGDGINTEAFF,TGCGCCAGCAGAGGGGATGGAATAAACACTGAAGCTTTCTTT
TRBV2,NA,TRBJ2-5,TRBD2,CASSEAIPGASGRTETQYF,TGTGCCAGCAGTGAAGCGATTCCCGGAGCTAGCGGGAGGACGGAGACCCAGTACTTC
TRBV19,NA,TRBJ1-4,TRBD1,CASNVLRGDEKLFF,TGTGCCAGTAATGTCCTCAGGGGGGATGAAAAACTGTTTTTT
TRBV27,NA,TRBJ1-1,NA,CASSWQGSTEAFF,TGTGCCAGCAGTTGGCAGGGTTCCACTGAAGCTTTCTTT
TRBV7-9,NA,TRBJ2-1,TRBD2,CASSLSGTSDEQFF,TGTGCCAGCAGCCTATCCGGGACTAGCGATGAGCAGTTCTTC
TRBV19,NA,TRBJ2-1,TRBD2,CASSKTSGRADEQFF,TGTGCCAGTAGTAAGACTAGCGGGAGGGCGGATGAGCAGTTCTTC
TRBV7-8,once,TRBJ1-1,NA,CASSKPGGAYAEAFF,TGTGCCAGCAGCAAACCGGGGGGGGCTTACGCTGAAGCTTTCTTT
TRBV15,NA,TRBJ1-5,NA,CATSRDRNYQPQHF,TGTGCCACCAGCAGAGACAGGAATTATCAGCCCCAGCATTTT
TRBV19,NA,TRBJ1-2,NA,CASSIAGYGYTF,TGTGCCAGTAGTATAGCCGGCTATGGCTACACCTTC
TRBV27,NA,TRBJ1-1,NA,CASSLRGQEAFF,TGTGCCAGCAGTTTACGGGGCCAGGAAGCTTTCTTT
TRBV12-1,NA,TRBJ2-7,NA,CASSLGTGGLACRGYEQYF,TGTGCCAGCAGCCTCGGGACAGGGGGACTAGCTTGTCGGGGGTACGAGCAGTACTTC
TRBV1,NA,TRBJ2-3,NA,CTSSQDCSGTPDTQYF,TGCACCAGCAGCCAAGATTGCTCGGGTACCCCAGATACGCAGTATTTT
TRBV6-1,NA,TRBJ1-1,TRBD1,CASSEVRTGGSEAFF,TGTGCCAGCAGTGAAGTCCGGACAGGGGGCTCTGAAGCTTTCTTT
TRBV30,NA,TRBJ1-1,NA,CAWSTGTGNTEAFF,TGTGCCTGGAGTACGGGTACAGGGAACACTGAAGCTTTCTTT
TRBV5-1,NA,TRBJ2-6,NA,CASSYVLSGANVLTF,TGCGCCAGCAGCTATGTCCTCTCTGGGGCCAACGTCCTGACTTTC
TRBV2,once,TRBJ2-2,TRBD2,CASSQAGVSNTGELFF,TGTGCCAGCAGTCAAGCGGGAGTTTCAAACACCGGGGAGCTGTTTTTT
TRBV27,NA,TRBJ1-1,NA,CASSFGQENTEAFF,TGTGCCAGCTCCTTTGGGCAGGAGAACACTGAAGCTTTCTTT
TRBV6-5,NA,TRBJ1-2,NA,CASSYGLGGGYGYTF,TGTGCCAGCAGTTACGGGTTAGGGGGTGGCTATGGCTACACCTTC
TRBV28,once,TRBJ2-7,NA,CATIGGLFYEQYF,TGTGCCACCATAGGAGGACTATTCTACGAGCAGTACTTC
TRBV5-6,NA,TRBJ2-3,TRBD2,CASSYSGTSPHTQYF,TGTGCCAGCAGCTACTCCGGGACTAGCCCTCACACGCAGTATTTT
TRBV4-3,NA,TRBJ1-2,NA,CASSQVVEGRNYGYTF,TGCGCCAGCAGCCAAGTTGTGGAGGGAAGAAACTATGGCTACACCTTC
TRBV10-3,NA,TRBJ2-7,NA,CAISGTETYEQYF,TGTGCCATCAGTGGGACTGAGACCTACGAGCAGTACTTC
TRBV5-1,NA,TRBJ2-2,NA,CASSFWQNTGELFF,TGCGCCAGCAGCTTCTGGCAGAACACCGGGGAGCTGTTTTTT
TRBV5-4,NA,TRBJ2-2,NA,CASSWTALGELFF,TGTGCCAGCAGTTGGACAGCTCTCGGGGAGCTGTTTTTT
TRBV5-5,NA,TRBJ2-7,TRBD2,CASSSLSLAGGPSYEQYF,TGTGCCAGCAGCTCATTATCGTTAGCGGGAGGGCCGTCTTACGAGCAGTACTTC